This paragraph covers one T cell receptor (beta chain) sequence. Its antigen remains unknown. The CDR3 spans 16 residues. Germline V gene data show CDR1 as SGDLS and CDR2 as YYNGEE. Trimming stripped 0 bases from V and 4 bases from J, with 13 bases between. This sample was taken from a study of cytomegalovirus exposure and HLA in healthy donors. The study's findings and limits: TCR beta chains numbering 164 were designated cytomegalovirus-associated. Rarity marked most TCR sequences, yet some public TCRs occurred in many donors. That first-cohort TCR clusters tended to co-occur in the approximately 110 validation repertoires was found in a later analysis.

Only in-frame clones appear in the TCRdb table, and some are missing; sequencing was by immunoSEQ multiplex PCR. The sample consists of 150,000 to 200,000 clones, approximately 88% of them appearing once. The sequencing sample was made of PBMCs. The chain employs TRBV9 and TRBJ1-4; D might be TRBD1 (6 bases). The sequence was collected from a man between 18 and 29 years old in good health and CMV-seropositive. The CDR3 loop is CASSVAGHGYNEKLFF. The CDR3 DNA reads as TGTGCCAGCAGCGTAGCGGGACATGGCTATAATGAAAAACTGTTTTTT.